This T cell receptor (beta chain) came from a study of response to subunit inactivated influenza vaccine. The CDR3 extends over 13 amino acids. Germline assignment: CDR1 SQVTM and CDR2 ANQGSEA. Trimming cost V 5 bases and J 5 bases, with 15 bases left between them. TCRdb processed the RT-PCR reads anew with MiXCR; each CDR3 protein has one entry. The table has some 550,000 distinct CDR3 sequences, under 25% seen once. These sequences were also reported in another study, on T cells expressing NK-cell markers. That work states: TCR beta cDNA was generated via 5'RACE template switching incorporating UMIs.

The sample was CD4+ T cells sorted from PBMCs, taken 12 days after vaccination. The origin of this receptor is a man aged 50 to 59 who received an inactivated influenza vaccine. The gene calls are TRBV29-1 and TRBJ2-5; D unresolved. The CDR3 sequence is CSVSPGWQETQYF. Written as DNA, the CDR3 is TGCAGCGTTTCCCCAGGTTGGCAGGAGACCCAGTACTTC.